These T cell receptor beta chains were read from a single sample in a study of blood T cell repertoires in COVID-19. Profiling relied on immunoSEQ multiplex PCR, and the TCRdb table lists in-frame clones only, not all of them. The table shows approximately 99,000 clones, with 88% occurring only once. The sample taken for sequencing was peripheral blood. These receptors originate from a man in his fifties or sixties with COVID-19, enrolled during active disease. Both conserved end residues are part of each CDR3. Each record gives: CDR3 length, J gene, D gene, V gene, CDR3 protein. A D gene is named only where the DNA matches it firmly.

15,TRBJ2-1,TRBD2,TRBV7-2,CASSLVSGGSSEQFF
13,TRBJ1-1,-,TRBV11-2,CASSLDRNTEAFF
14,TRBJ1-2,TRBD1,TRBV7-9,CASSRGQGAGGYTF
15,TRBJ2-3,-,TRBV2,CASLSWTTSTDTQYF
15,TRBJ2-7,-,TRBV19,CASSIATGQSYEQYF
14,TRBJ2-1,TRBD1,TRBV5-1,CASSSGTGGAGQFF
14,TRBJ1-4,-,TRBV6-2/TRBV6-3,CASSPRQPNEKLFF
12,TRBJ1-1,-,TRBV15,CATSRQNTEAFF
13,TRBJ1-3,-,TRBV3-1/TRBV3-2,CASSRQPGNTIYF
12,TRBJ2-7,TRBD1,TRBV25-1,CASSGSQGMQYF
14,TRBJ2-5,TRBD1,TRBV18,CASTDRGLEETQYF
14,TRBJ2-2,-,TRBV5-4,CASSSPGKGGELFF
13,TRBJ1-1,-,TRBV14,CASSPRGGTEAFF
15,TRBJ1-2,-,TRBV6-5,CASSYSKGRVNGYTF
12,TRBJ2-7,-,TRBV18,CASSLAQNEQYF
13,TRBJ2-7,-,TRBV28,CASSLGQFYEQYF
14,TRBJ1-2,TRBD1,TRBV27,CASRSGQGSYGYTF
13,TRBJ2-1,-,TRBV18,CASSEGSFGEQFF
17,TRBJ2-6,-,TRBV5-4,CASSRDTPSSGANVLTF
18,TRBJ2-1,TRBD1,TRBV27,CASSLSRTGGSSYNEQFF